Sequencing of this T cell receptor (beta chain) was carried out in a study of blood T cells in healthy people across ages (dated by TCRdb to about 2015). In the study overall: In model experiments, template switching captured about one uniquely barcoded TCR beta cDNA molecule for every two T cells. Four age groups were formed from the donors: young (average roughly 15 years), middle-aged (approximately 40), aged (roughly 58) and long-lived (around 82). To avoid experimental bias, donors of different ages were randomly spread across the sequencing lanes. To track age-related changes in TCR beta repertoire diversity, the study relied on deep sequencing normalized with unique cDNA molecular identifiers. Two additional independent replicas of 1 million unique cDNA reads from the same blood draw were analyzed for two donors (one aged 18 to 30 and one aged 80 or older). Summary of the overall study and its limitations: Since profiling was done on bulk unsorted PBMCs, naive and antigen-experienced compartments could not be conclusively compared. Observed TCR beta diversity per million T cells fell roughly linearly with age, and a significant reduction was already apparent by age around 36. A strong correlation was found between observed TCR beta diversity and the percentage of naive T cells measured by flow cytometry. Because the CMV infection status of the donors was unknown, age-related changes in expanded clonotypes may potentially have been confounded. Estimates of total diversity from one million sequenced T cells were regarded as lower bounds and underestimates. Compared with the aged group, the long-lived group had more naive CD4+ T cells, fewer expanded clones and increased TCR diversity, suggesting age selection.

The library was prepared using 5' RACE. Sequencing was performed on an Illumina HiSeq 2500. A second PCR of roughly 7 to 12 cycles was performed with a sample-barcoded 5' primer and a J-beta primer mix. A unique molecular identifier was introduced onto each TCR beta cDNA molecule by a template-switch 5' adaptor carrying 12 random nucleotides. Each sample yielded at least 2.5 million CDR3-containing paired-end reads. First-strand cDNA synthesis was performed from all RNA using the Mint cDNA synthesis kit, with priming by a TRBC-specific oligonucleotide. All cDNA was treated with uracil-DNA glycosylase and then went through a first 18-cycle PCR with the universal primers M1SS and BC2_uni_R. In the source study's methods: For normalization, 1 million high-quality reads were randomly selected from each sample, with every read carrying a distinct molecular identifier. Instead of being binned into consensus sequences, reads with shared molecular identifiers were discarded. MiTCR, run with a Q25 quality threshold and the strictest error-elimination algorithm, handled CDR3 identification, clonotype clustering and error correction. Lower-bound total TCR beta diversity was estimated with a nonparametric unseen species model using Euler transformation. In-frame beta chains were kept once TCRdb had trimmed the public reads at Q25 with fastp and called clones with MiXCR. Here each entry gathers all rows of one CDR3 protein and keeps the most common genes and DNA. It is TCRdb's table, rather than the study itself, that gives the V and J calls and clone size. This sample holds over 600,000 distinct CDR3 sequences; around 50% were observed only once. The ten largest account for about a quarter of the sample.

V was cut back by 4 bases and J by 6 bases, leaving a gap of 19 bases between them. Its CDR3 holds 15 amino acids, cysteine through phenylalanine. The retained sequence is limited to the CDR3, 45 bases, with the frame set at the first base. CDR1 is given as MNHEY and CDR2 as SVGAGI, both from the germline V gene. This clonotype was picked up a small number of times. No cognate antigen has been identified for it. Base qualities are not provided; no much larger clone lies one nucleotide away. The donors were around 39 Caucasian individuals from Russia, aged roughly 6 to 100 years, who were systemically healthy. Ten milliliters of peripheral blood were drawn from each donor into EDTA-treated Vacutainer tubes. PBMCs were isolated by Ficoll-Paque density-gradient centrifugation, with at least 6 million obtained per sample. Trizol reagent was used to extract total RNA from PBMCs, with at least 6 micrograms per sample. The percentages of naive CD45RAhigh/CD27high T cells were determined by flow cytometry on a PBMC aliquot from every donor.

This sequence was found in a man aged 35 to 55 in good health. The chain joins TRBV6-5 to TRBJ2-7, with a tentative D gene TRBD1 over 6 matching bases. Sequenced material: blood. The sequenced DNA is TGTGCCAGCAGTTTTGAAGTGGGGGCAGGCGGCGAGCAGTACTTC. It translates as CASSFEVGAGGEQYF.